Below, 4 T cell receptor beta chains from the same sample are listed, as sequenced in a study of blood T cell repertoires in COVID-19. Assay: immunoSEQ multiplex PCR; the TCRdb copy retains only in-frame clones and omits some. This table has approximately 240,000 clones, almost 85% appearing once. Sequenced material: peripheral blood. The receptors were gathered from a man aged 50-60 years with acute or convalescent COVID-19.

The rearrangement links TRBV7-3 to TRBJ2-3; a weak D match, TRBD2 (6 bases). There are 15 residues in the CDR3. Between the trimmed V and J ends, which lost 5 bases and 6 bases, there was a span of 18 bases. Germline CDR1 and CDR2: SGHTA and FQGTGA. In DNA, the CDR3 is TGTGCCAGCAGCCTAGGGCGGGGTCCATCGGATACGCAGTATTTT. Protein sequence: CASSLGRGPSDTQYF.

The J gene is TRBJ1-1, the V gene TRBV10-1; TRBD1 matches at 7 bases. CDR1 is WNHNN and CDR2 is SYGVQD in the germline V gene (reference sequence). The V and J ends lost 6 bases and 4 bases, in that order; junction bases with no gene match: 5. CDR3 length: 13 amino acids. CDR3 sequence reads: CASSKTGFTEAFF. The CDR3 DNA follows: TGCGCCAGCAGCAAGACAGGGTTCACTGAAGCTTTCTTT.

The chain combines TRBV6-5 with TRBJ2-7, with 11 bases that match TRBD1. The germline V gene encodes CDR1 MNHEY and CDR2 SVGAGI. This CDR3 has 14 amino acids. With V trimmed by 5 bases and J by 3 bases, 3 bases remained unmatched. The CDR3 sequence is CASSRDRGVYEQYF. CDR3 in DNA: TGTGCCAGCAGTCGGGACAGGGGGGTCTACGAGCAGTACTTC.

This clone turned up a few times. The genes are TRBV3-1 (or the pseudogene TRBV3-2) and TRBJ1-2, with D perhaps TRBD1 (5 bases). The CDR3 contains 15 residues. V was shortened by 3 bases and J by 1 base, with 12 bases between the two germline ends. Looked up from germline, CDR1 is LGHDT and CDR2 is YNNKEL (reference sequence). CDR3 in DNA: TGTGCCAGCAGCCACGGGGAGGGGTATAACTATGGCTACACCTTC. This sequence encodes CASSHGEGYNYGYTF.